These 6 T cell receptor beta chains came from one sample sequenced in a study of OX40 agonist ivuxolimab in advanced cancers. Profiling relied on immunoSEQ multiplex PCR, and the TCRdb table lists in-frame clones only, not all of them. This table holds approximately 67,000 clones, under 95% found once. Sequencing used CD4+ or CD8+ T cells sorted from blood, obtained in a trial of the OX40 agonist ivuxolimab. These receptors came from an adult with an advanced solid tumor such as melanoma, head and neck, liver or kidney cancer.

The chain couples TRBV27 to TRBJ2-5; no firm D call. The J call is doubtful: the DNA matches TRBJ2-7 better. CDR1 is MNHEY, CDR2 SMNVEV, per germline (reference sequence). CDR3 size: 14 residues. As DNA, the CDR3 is TGTGCCAGCAGTCCAAGCCAGTATGAACACGAGCAGTACTTC. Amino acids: CASSPSQYEHEQYF.

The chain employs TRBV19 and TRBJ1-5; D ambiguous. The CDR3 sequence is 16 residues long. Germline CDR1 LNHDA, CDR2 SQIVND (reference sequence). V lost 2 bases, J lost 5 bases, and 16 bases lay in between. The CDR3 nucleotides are TGTGCCAGTAGTATACCCATGGCAGAAAGGCATCAGCCCCAGCATTTT. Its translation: CASSIPMAERHQPQHF.

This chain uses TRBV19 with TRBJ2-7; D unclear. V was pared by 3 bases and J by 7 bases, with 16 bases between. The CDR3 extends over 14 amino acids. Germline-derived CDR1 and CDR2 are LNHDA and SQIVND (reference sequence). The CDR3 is CASSITGSRLEQYF. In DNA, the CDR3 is TGTGCCAGTAGTATTACCGGCAGTCGCCTGGAGCAGTACTTC.

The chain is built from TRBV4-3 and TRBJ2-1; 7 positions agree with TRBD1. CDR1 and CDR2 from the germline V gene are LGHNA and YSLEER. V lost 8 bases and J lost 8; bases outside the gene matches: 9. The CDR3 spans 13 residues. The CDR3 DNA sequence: TGCGCCAGCGCCGGGACAGCCTTGGATGAGCAGTTCTTC. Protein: CASAGTALDEQFF.

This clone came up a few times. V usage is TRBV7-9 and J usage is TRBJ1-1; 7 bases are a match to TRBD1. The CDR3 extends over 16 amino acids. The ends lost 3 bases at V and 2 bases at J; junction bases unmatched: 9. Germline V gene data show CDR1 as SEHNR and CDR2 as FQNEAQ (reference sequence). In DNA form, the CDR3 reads TGTGCCAGCAGCTTCATGTTGGGGACAGTCAACACTGAAGCTTTCTTT. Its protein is CASSFMLGTVNTEAFF.

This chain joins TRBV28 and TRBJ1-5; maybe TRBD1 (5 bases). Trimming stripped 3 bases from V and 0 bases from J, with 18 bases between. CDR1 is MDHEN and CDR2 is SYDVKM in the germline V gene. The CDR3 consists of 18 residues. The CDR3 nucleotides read TGTGCCAGCAGTTTGGGGAACAGGTTCGGCTATAGCAATCAGCCCCAGCATTTT. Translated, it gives CASSLGNRFGYSNQPQHF. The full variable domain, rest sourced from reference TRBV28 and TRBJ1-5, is DVKVTQSSRYLVKRTGEKVFLECVQDMDHENMFWYRQDPGLGLRLIYFSYDVKMKEKGDIPEGYSVSREKKERFSLILESASTNQTSMYLCASSLGNRFGYSNQPQHFGDGTRLSIL.